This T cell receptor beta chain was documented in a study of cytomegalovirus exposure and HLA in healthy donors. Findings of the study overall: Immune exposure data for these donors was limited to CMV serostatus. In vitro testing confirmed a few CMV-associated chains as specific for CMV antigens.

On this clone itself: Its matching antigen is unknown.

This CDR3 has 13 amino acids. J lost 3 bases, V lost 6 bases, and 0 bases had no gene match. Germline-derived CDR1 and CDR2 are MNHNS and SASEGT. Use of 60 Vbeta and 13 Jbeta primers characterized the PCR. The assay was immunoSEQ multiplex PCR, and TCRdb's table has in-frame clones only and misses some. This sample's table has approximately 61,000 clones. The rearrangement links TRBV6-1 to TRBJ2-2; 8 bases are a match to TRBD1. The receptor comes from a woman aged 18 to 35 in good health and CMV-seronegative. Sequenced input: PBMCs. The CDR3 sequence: CASRTGDTGELFF. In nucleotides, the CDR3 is TGTGCCAGCAGGACAGGGGACACCGGGGAGCTGTTTTTT.